This entry is about one T cell receptor (beta chain). These data belong to a study of blood T cell repertoires in COVID-19. Study at large: The United States, Italy and Spain were the sources of the acute and convalescent COVID-19 samples.

The germline gives CDR1 SGHNT, CDR2 YENEEA. CDR3 size: 17 residues. The V and J ends lost 0 bases and 6 bases respectively, with 18 bases between them. In the original workflow: Estimation of nucleated cell counts relied on the amplification of reference gene primers. TCRdb's table, derived via immunoSEQ multiplex PCR, lists solely in-frame clones and lacks some. V and J calls and clone size follow that table, whereas D and trimming were derived from the DNA. The data contain roughly 290,000 clones, around 87% of them singletons. The chain combines TRBV11-3 with TRBJ2-1; D perhaps matches TRBD2 (7 bases). The TCR sequence derives from a woman in her fifties or sixties who had recovered from COVID-19. The sequenced material came from peripheral blood. This CDR3 is CASSLELAGARPNEQFF. CDR3 bases: TGTGCCAGCAGCTTAGAGCTCGCGGGGGCCCGCCCCAATGAGCAGTTCTTC.